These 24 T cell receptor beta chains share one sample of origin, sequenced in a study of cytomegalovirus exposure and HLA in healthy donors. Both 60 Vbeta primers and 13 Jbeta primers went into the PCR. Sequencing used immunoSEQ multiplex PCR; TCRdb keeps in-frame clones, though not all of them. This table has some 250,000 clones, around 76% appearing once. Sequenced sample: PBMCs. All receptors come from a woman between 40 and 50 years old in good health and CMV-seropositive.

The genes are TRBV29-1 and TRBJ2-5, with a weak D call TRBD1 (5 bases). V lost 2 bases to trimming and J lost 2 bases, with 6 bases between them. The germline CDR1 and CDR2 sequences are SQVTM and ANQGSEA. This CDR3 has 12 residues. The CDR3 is CSVERGQETQYF. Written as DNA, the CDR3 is TGCAGCGTTGAAAGGGGTCAAGAGACCCAGTACTTC.

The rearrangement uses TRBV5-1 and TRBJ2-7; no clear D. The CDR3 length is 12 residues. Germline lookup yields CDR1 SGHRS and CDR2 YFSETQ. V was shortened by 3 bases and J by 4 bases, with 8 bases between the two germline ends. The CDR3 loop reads CASSSGSYEQYF. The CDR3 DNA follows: TGCGCCAGCAGCTCAGGTTCTTACGAGCAGTACTTC.

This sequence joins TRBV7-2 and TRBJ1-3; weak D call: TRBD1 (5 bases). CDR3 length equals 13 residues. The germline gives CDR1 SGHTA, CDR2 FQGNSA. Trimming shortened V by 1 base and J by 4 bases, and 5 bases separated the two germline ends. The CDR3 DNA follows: TGTGCCAGCAGCTTAGAGGGGGGAAACACCATATATTTT. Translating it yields CASSLEGGNTIYF.

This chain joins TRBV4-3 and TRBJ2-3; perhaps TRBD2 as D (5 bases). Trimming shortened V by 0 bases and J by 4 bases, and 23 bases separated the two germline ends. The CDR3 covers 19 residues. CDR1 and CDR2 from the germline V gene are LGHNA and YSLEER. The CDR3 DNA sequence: TGCGCCAGCAGCCAAGATCCCCACGGTGGAGGTAGACGGCCAGATACGCAGTATTTT. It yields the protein CASSQDPHGGGRRPDTQYF.

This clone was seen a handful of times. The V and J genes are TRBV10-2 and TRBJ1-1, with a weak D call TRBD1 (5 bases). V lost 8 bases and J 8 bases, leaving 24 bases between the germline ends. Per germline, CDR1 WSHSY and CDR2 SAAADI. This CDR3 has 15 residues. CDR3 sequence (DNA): TGCGCCAGCGAAGAAACGGACACTTATCCCTACGAAGCTTTCTTT. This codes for CASEETDTYPYEAFF.

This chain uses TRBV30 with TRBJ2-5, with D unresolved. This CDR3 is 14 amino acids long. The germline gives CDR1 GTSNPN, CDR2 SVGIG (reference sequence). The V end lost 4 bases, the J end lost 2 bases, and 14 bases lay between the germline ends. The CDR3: CAWMRGAYQETQYF. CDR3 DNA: TGTGCCTGGATGCGTGGTGCATATCAAGAGACCCAGTACTTC. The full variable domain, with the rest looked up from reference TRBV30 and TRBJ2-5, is SQTIHQWPATLVQPVGSPLSLECTVEGTSNPNLYWYRQAAGRGLQLLFYSVGIGQISSEVPQNLSASRPQDRQFILSSKKLLLSDSGFYLCAWMRGAYQETQYFGPGTRLLVL.

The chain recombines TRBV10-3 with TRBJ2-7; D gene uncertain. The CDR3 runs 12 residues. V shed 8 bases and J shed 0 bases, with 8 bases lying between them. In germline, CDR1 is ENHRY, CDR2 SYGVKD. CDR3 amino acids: CAIAEYSYEQYF. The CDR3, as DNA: TGTGCCATCGCCGAGTACTCCTACGAGCAGTACTTC.

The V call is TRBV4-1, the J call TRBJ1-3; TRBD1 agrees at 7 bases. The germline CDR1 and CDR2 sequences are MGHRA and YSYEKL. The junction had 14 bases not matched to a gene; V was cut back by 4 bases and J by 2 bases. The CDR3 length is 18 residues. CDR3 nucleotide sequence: TGCGCCAGCAGCCTTACACCAGGGGGGCAGGGACCTGGAAACACCATATATTTT. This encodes CASSLTPGGQGPGNTIYF.

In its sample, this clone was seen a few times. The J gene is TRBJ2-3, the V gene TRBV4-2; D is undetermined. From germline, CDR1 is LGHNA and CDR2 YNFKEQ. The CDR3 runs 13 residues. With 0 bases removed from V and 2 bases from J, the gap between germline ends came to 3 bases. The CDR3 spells CASSQDNTDTQYF. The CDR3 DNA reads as TGTGCCAGCAGCCAAGATAACACAGATACGCAGTATTTT.

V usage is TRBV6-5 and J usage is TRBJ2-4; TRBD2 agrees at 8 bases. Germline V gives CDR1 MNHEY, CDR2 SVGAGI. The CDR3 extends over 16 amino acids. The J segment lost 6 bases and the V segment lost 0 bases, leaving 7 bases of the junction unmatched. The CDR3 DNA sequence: TGTGCCAGCAGTTACTCGAGCTCTAGCGGGCTAAACATTCAGTACTTC. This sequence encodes CASSYSSSSGLNIQYF.

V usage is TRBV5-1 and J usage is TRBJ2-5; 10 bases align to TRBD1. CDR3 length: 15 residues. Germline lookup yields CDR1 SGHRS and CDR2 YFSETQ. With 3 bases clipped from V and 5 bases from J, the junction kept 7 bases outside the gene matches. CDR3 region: CASSWTGGNGETQYF. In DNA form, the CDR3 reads TGCGCCAGCAGCTGGACAGGGGGGAACGGGGAGACCCAGTACTTC.

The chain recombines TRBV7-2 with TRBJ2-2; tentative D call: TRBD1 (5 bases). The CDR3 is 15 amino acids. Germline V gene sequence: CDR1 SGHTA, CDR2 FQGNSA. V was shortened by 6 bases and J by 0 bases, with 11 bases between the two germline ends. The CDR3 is CASRPPTANTGELFF. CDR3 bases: TGTGCCAGCAGACCACCGACAGCGAACACCGGGGAGCTGTTTTTT.

CDR3 amino acids: CASSPMTSGDPGANVLTF. The CDR3 DNA reads as TGCGCCAGCAGCCCTATGACTAGCGGGGACCCTGGGGCCAACGTCCTGACTTTC. V usage is TRBV4-3 and J usage is TRBJ2-6; 11 bases are shared with TRBD2. CDR3 length equals 18 residues. V lost 4 bases and J lost 2; bases outside the gene matches: 7. Germline loops: CDR1 LGHNA, CDR2 YSLEER.

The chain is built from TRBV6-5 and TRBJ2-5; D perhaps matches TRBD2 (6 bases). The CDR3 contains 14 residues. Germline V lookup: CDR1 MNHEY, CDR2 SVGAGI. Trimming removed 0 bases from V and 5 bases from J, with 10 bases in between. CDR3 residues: CASSYSRAGETQYF. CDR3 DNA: TGTGCCAGCAGTTACTCACGGGCGGGGGAGACCCAGTACTTC.

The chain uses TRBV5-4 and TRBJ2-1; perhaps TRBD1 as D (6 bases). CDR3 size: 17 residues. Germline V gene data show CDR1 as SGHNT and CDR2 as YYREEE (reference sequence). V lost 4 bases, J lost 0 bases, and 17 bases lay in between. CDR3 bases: TGTGCCAGCAGCCCCTTAAGGGGGTCGAGCTCCTACAATGAGCAGTTCTTC. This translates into CASSPLRGSSSYNEQFF.

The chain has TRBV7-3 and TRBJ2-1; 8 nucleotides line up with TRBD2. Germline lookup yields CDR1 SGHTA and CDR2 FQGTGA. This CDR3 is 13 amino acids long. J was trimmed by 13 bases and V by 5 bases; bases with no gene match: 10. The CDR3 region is CASSPAGGLGQFF. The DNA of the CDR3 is TGTGCCAGCAGCCCGGCGGGGGGTTTGGGTCAGTTCTTC.

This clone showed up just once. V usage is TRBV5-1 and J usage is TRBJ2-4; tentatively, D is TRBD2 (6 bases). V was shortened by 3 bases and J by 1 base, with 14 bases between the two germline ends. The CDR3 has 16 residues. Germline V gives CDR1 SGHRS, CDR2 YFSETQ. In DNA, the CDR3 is TGCGCCAGCAGCTCGGGGGACGTCCCTGCCAAAAACATTCAGTACTTC. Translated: CASSSGDVPAKNIQYF. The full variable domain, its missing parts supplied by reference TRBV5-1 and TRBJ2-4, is KAGVTQTPRYLIKTRGQQVTLSCSPISGHRSVSWYQQTPGQGLQFLFEYFSETQRNKGNFPGRFSGRQFSNSRSEMNVSTLELGDSALYLCASSSGDVPAKNIQYFGAGTRLSVL.

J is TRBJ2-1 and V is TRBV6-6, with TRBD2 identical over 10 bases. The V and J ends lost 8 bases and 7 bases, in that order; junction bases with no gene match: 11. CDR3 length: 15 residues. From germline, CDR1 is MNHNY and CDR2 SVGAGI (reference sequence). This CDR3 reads CASGRRAGGVNEQFF. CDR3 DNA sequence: TGTGCCAGCGGTAGGAGAGCGGGAGGGGTGAATGAGCAGTTCTTC.

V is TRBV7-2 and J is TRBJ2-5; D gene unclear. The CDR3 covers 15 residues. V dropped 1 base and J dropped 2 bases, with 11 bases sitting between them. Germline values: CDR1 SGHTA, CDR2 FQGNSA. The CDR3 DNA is TGTGCCAGCAGCTTAGATACGGGTCCTCAAGAGACCCAGTACTTC. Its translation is CASSLDTGPQETQYF.

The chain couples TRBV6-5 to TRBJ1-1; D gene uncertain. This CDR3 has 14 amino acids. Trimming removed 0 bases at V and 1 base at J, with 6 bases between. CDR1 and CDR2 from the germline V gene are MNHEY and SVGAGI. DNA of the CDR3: TGTGCCAGCAGTTACTCGCGGAGGAACACTGAAGCTTTCTTT. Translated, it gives CASSYSRRNTEAFF.

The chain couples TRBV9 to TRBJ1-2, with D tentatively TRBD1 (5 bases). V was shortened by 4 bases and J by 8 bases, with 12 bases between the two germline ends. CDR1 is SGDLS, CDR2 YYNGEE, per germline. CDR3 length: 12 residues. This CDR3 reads CASSSQGGGYTF. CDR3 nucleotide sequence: TGTGCCAGCAGCTCCCAGGGCGGCGGCTACACCTTC.

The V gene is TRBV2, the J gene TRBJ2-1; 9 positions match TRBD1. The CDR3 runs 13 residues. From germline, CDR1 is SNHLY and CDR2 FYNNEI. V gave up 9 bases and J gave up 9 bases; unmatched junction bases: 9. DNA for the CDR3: TGTGCCAGTTCCCCGGGACAGGGTACTGAGCAGTTCTTC. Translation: CASSPGQGTEQFF.

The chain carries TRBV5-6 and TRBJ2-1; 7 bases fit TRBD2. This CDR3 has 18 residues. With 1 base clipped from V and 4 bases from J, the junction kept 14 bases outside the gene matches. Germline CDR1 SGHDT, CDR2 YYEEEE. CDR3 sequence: CASSLSGASGHFYNEQFF. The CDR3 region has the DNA TGTGCCAGCAGCTTGAGCGGGGCGAGCGGCCACTTTTACAATGAGCAGTTCTTC.

The CDR3 sequence: CASTTGTGVRANEKLFF. As DNA, the CDR3 is TGTGCCAGTACCACCGGGACAGGGGTGCGGGCTAATGAAAAACTGTTTTTT. The rearrangement uses TRBV19 and TRBJ1-4; 10 bases are a match to TRBD1. The germline V gene encodes CDR1 LNHDA and CDR2 SQIVND (reference sequence). This CDR3 region has 17 residues. V lost 7 bases to trimming and J lost 3 bases; unmatched junction nucleotides: 11.